The T cell receptor beta chain described here comes from a study of blood T cells in healthy people across ages. Overall study results and limits: Both higher diversity and more naive CD4+ cells marked long-lived donors when set against aged donors. Diversity of TCR beta per million T cells declined in a roughly linear way with age.

Between the trimmed V and J ends, which lost 2 bases and 1 base, there was a span of 8 bases. The CDR3 is 13 amino acids. Per the germline V gene, CDR1 is SQVTM and CDR2 is ANQGSEA. Sample-barcoded 5' priming and a J-beta primer mix drove a second PCR of about 6 to 11 cycles. TCRdb reanalysed the 5' RACE reads using MiXCR and keeps one entry per CDR3 protein. The table has about 670,000 distinct CDR3 sequences, about 43% seen once; the top ten hold about 30%. This clonotype showed up many times. Its antigen remains unknown. Each sample used at least 6 million PBMCs. The sequencing sample was made of blood. This sequence originates from a man older than 75 in good health. This chain connects TRBV29-1 to TRBJ1-1, with a tentative D call TRBD1 (5 bases). The CDR3 nucleotides are TGCAGCGTTGAACTCAGGGAGAACACTGAAGCTTTCTTT. Protein sequence: CSVELRENTEAFF. The full variable domain, its missing parts supplied by reference TRBV29-1 and TRBJ1-1, is SAVISQKPSRDICQRGTSLTIQCQVDSQVTMMFWYRQQPGQSLTLIATANQGSEATYESGFVIDKFPISRPNLTFSTLTVSNMSPEDSSIYLCSVELRENTEAFFGQGTRLTVV.